These 6 T cell receptor beta chains share one sample of origin, sequenced in a study of Ad26.COV2.S vaccination and SARS-CoV-2 variants. Described treatment: 15 to 20 received Ad26.COV2.S at low or high dose, single or two shots; about five received placebo; per-sample allocation not given. Following the first vaccine or placebo injection, samples were taken on day 63. The repertoire was sequenced with immunoSEQ multiplex PCR; TCRdb's copy has only in-frame clones and lacks some. The table shows roughly 350,000 clones, with around 89% occurring only once. The input for sequencing was peripheral blood, taken in a trial of Ad26.COV2.S vaccine versus placebo. The origin of the receptors is a person aged 18-60 years who received the Ad26.COV2.S COVID-19 vaccine or a placebo.

This rearrangement joins TRBV5-1 to TRBJ2-7, with D hard to call. Germline V gene sequence: CDR1 SGHRS, CDR2 YFSETQ. This CDR3 is 13 amino acids long. Trimming left V 0 bases short and J 2 bases short, with 6 bases between. CDR3 sequence: CASSLGITYEQYF. DNA for the CDR3: TGCGCCAGCAGCTTGGGCATTACCTACGAGCAGTACTTC.

V and J are TRBV28 and TRBJ2-7; 11 bases fit TRBD2. Looked up from germline, CDR1 is MDHEN and CDR2 is SYDVKM. V lost 7 bases, J lost 9 bases, and 11 bases stayed unmatched. The CDR3 is 14 residues long. CDR3 amino acids: CASTSRGSGRGQYF. The CDR3 bases are TGTGCCAGCACCTCGAGGGGTAGCGGGAGGGGGCAGTACTTC.

This clone was seen only once. The chain uses TRBV7-2 and TRBJ2-7; D is ambiguous. The germline V and J ends were trimmed by 0 bases and 7 bases, with 13 bases remaining between them. Germline V CDR1 and CDR2: SGHTA, FQGNSA. This CDR3 is built from 14 residues. This chain's CDR3 is CASSLAPRSREQYF. The DNA for the CDR3 is TGTGCCAGCAGCTTAGCGCCTAGGAGCCGGGAGCAGTACTTC.

This chain joins TRBV19 and TRBJ2-2, with 7 bases identical to TRBD1. V gave up 4 bases and J gave up 0 bases; unmatched junction bases: 14. The germline V gene has CDR1 LNHDA and CDR2 SQIVND (reference sequence). The CDR3 is made up of 19 amino acids. CDR3 sequence: CASSNTMTGFIPNTGELFF. CDR3 nucleotide sequence: TGTGCCAGTAGTAACACGATGACAGGGTTTATTCCGAACACCGGGGAGCTGTTTTTT.

The chain has TRBV7-9 and TRBJ2-2; D not certain. V was trimmed by 3 bases and J by 0 bases, leaving 8 bases between them. CDR3 length equals 15 residues. Germline V gives CDR1 SEHNR, CDR2 FQNEAQ (reference sequence). CDR3 coding DNA: TGTGCCAGCAGCTTTCTAGAGACGAACACCGGGGAGCTGTTTTTT. Translated: CASSFLETNTGELFF.

The CDR3 DNA is TGTGCCAGCAGTTATTTCGACGAGCAGTACTTC. Translation gives CASSYFDEQYF. The chain has TRBV6-2 or TRBV6-3 and TRBJ2-7; D unclear. Germline V gene sequence: CDR1 MNHEY, CDR2 SVGEGT. The V end was cut by 3 bases, the J end by 5 bases, with 5 bases between. This CDR3 contains 11 residues.